The TCR beta chain described here comes from a study of tumor-infiltrating lymphocytes in primary liver carcinoma. Study-wide context: Those enrolled were patients of both sexes, who were aged 30 to 69 years.

RNA and DNA were co-extracted from around 20-30 mg of unsorted bulk tissue. Germline lookup yields CDR1 SGHAT and CDR2 FQNNGV. The CDR3 has 13 amino acids. cDNA specific to TCR beta was made from 500 ng of total RNA, with a constant-region primer employed for priming. ARM-PCR was slightly modified, and three nested multiplex PCR rounds with it gave rise to the TCR beta libraries. TRBV1-TRBV30 forward primers and a C-beta reverse primer were used in the first two PCR rounds, which each ran for approximately 10 cycles. TCRdb redid the calling of the multiplex PCR reads with MiXCR, one entry per CDR3 protein. The sample lists more than 30,000 distinct CDR3 sequences, 60% to 80% occurring once. Concerning this clonotype itself: The junction does not match germline at one end; this may be a read error.

This receptor was obtained from a middle-aged man with primary liver carcinoma and hepatitis B virus infection. The sequencing input was tumor-adjacent normal liver tissue. The chain combines TRBV11-2 with TRBJ1-2, with D unclear. Here the CDR3 DNA reads TGTGCCAGCAGCATAGACGGCCTCTATCGCTACACCTTC. Residues: CASSIDGLYRYTF.